One sample yielded the 16 T cell receptor beta chains listed below, sequenced in a study of beta chain features in type 1 diabetes. Sequenced material consisted of expressed TCRB transcripts (all of the isolated RNA was reverse transcribed). Here immunoSEQ multiplex PCR was the method, and the copy in TCRdb shows in-frame clones only, minus some. The table has over 500,000 clones, roughly 16% seen once. The sequenced sample was naive CD4+ T cells from blood. The source of these receptors is a man between 18 and 35 years old in good health.

The chain couples TRBV7-6 to TRBJ1-5; D remains unclear. V shed 4 bases and J shed 1 base, with 8 bases lying between them. The CDR3 is made up of 14 amino acids. Germline CDR1 is SGHVS and CDR2 is FNYEAQ. DNA of the CDR3: TGTGCCAGCAGCTCGCTAAAGAGCAATCAGCCCCAGCATTTT. Protein product: CASSSLKSNQPQHF.

In its sample, this clone was seen a few times. The chain combines TRBV4-3 with TRBJ1-6, with a tentative D call TRBD1 (5 bases). V gave up 5 bases and J gave up 5 bases, with 13 bases separating them. Germline V lookup: CDR1 LGHNA, CDR2 YSLEER. This CDR3 spans 15 amino acids. The CDR3 loop reads CASSATRGDNSPLHF. CDR3 in DNA: TGCGCCAGCAGCGCGACCCGAGGGGATAATTCACCCCTCCACTTT.

The chain has TRBV4-1 and TRBJ1-1; 10 bases agree with TRBD1. The germline V gene encodes CDR1 MGHRA and CDR2 YSYEKL. V shed 6 bases, J shed 5 bases, and the junction held 6 bases outside the gene matches. The CDR3 length is 14 residues. In nucleotides, the CDR3 is TGCGCCAGCAGAAGACAGGGGGCGAAAACTGAAGCTTTCTTT. It codes for CASRRQGAKTEAFF.

This chain links TRBV10-3 with TRBJ2-2, with D maybe TRBD1 (6 bases). Germline-derived CDR1 and CDR2 are ENHRY and SYGVKD. This CDR3 has 17 amino acids. Trimming shortened V by 4 bases and J by 6 bases, and 21 bases separated the two germline ends. CDR3 sequence: CAISVPGVPSAAGELFF. DNA of the CDR3: TGTGCCATCAGTGTACCAGGGGTACCATCCGCCGCCGGGGAGCTGTTTTTT.

There are a few counts of this clone. This chain joins TRBV29-1 and TRBJ2-3, with 10 bases aligning to TRBD2. This CDR3 spans 16 amino acids. Trimming took 5 bases from V and 2 from J; bases not matched to a gene: 10. Germline V CDR1 and CDR2: SQVTM, ANQGSEA. Written as DNA, the CDR3 is TGCAGCGTTTTAGCCCGGACTAGCGGCGCCACAGATACGCAGTATTTT. This sequence encodes CSVLARTSGATDTQYF.

The chain employs TRBV5-4 and TRBJ2-7, with no clear D. CDR3 size: 11 residues. CDR1 is SGHNT and CDR2 is YYREEE in the germline V gene (reference sequence). With 3 bases removed from V and 3 bases from J, the gap between germline ends came to 4 bases. The CDR3 DNA follows: TGTGCCAGCAGCTCCTTCTACGAGCAGTACTTC. Residues: CASSSFYEQYF.

J is TRBJ1-2 and V is TRBV9, with 8 bases aligning to TRBD1. Germline V gives CDR1 SGDLS, CDR2 YYNGEE. The CDR3 has 16 amino acids. The ends lost 2 bases at V and 6 bases at J; junction bases unmatched: 12. The CDR3 here is CASSVAYDRGTHGYTF. DNA for the CDR3: TGTGCCAGCAGCGTGGCATACGACAGGGGAACTCATGGCTACACCTTC.

The table lists this clone with a few counts. This chain links TRBV10-3 with TRBJ1-1; a possible D gene is TRBD1 (5 bases). Between the trimmed V and J ends, which lost 2 bases and 6 bases, there was a span of 7 bases. Per germline, CDR1 ENHRY and CDR2 SYGVKD. The CDR3 runs to 12 residues. Written as DNA, the CDR3 is TGTGCCATCAGTGAGCAGGGTTCTGAAGCTTTCTTT. Translating gives CAISEQGSEAFF.

The V call is TRBV19, the J call TRBJ2-3, with D perhaps given as TRBD1 or TRBD2 (5 bases each). The V gene lost 7 bases and the J gene lost 3 bases, with 14 bases spanning the gap. There are 14 residues in the CDR3. CDR1 and CDR2 from the germline V gene are LNHDA and SQIVND (reference sequence). The CDR3 bases are TGTGCCAGTACTCCTCCGGGACGGACAGATACGCAGTATTTT. It specifies CASTPPGRTDTQYF. The full variable domain, with the rest looked up from reference TRBV19 and TRBJ2-3, is DGGITQSPKYLFRKEGQNVTLSCEQNLNHDAMYWYRQDPGQGLRLIYYSQIVNDFQKGDIAEGYSVSREKKESFPLTVTSAQKNPTAFYLCASTPPGRTDTQYFGPGTRLTVL.

The rearrangement uses TRBV19 and TRBJ1-5; D unclear. The CDR3 covers 13 residues. Per germline, CDR1 LNHDA and CDR2 SQIVND (reference sequence). The V gene lost 0 bases and the J gene lost 3 bases, with 3 bases spanning the gap. The CDR3 spells CASSIEINQPQHF. The CDR3 DNA follows: TGTGCCAGTAGTATAGAAATCAATCAGCCCCAGCATTTT.

The CDR3 is CSVKVASLNTEAFF. CDR3 in DNA: TGCAGCGTTAAGGTGGCATCGTTGAACACTGAAGCTTTCTTT. This rearrangement joins TRBV29-1 to TRBJ1-1; D ambiguous. There are 14 residues in the CDR3. Germline V gene data show CDR1 as SQVTM and CDR2 as ANQGSEA. V was trimmed by 5 bases and J by 0 bases, leaving 13 bases between them. Based on the CDR3 plus reference TRBV29-1 and TRBJ1-1, the full variable domain is SAVISQKPSRDICQRGTSLTIQCQVDSQVTMMFWYRQQPGQSLTLIATANQGSEATYESGFVIDKFPISRPNLTFSTLTVSNMSPEDSSIYLCSVKVASLNTEAFFGQGTRLTVV.

The V and J genes are TRBV7-9 and TRBJ2-1; 15 bases line up with TRBD2. The CDR3 sequence is 17 residues long. CDR1 and CDR2 from the germline V gene are SEHNR and FQNEAQ (reference sequence). The ends lost 5 bases at V and 4 bases at J; junction bases unmatched: 6. This chain's CDR3 is CASSPGTSGGLYNEQFF. For the CDR3, the DNA is TGTGCCAGCAGCCCCGGGACTAGCGGGGGGCTTTACAATGAGCAGTTCTTC.

This clone was observed a handful of times. The rearrangement joins TRBV10-3 to TRBJ2-3; 9 positions agree with TRBD2. The germline V gene has CDR1 ENHRY and CDR2 SYGVKD. J lost 1 base, V lost 8 bases, and 10 bases had no gene match. This CDR3 has 16 amino acids. CDR3 protein: CAIGQFSGGGTDTQYF. In DNA, the CDR3 is TGTGCCATCGGCCAGTTTAGCGGGGGTGGCACAGATACGCAGTATTTT.

This clone was recorded a few times. V usage is TRBV7-3 and J usage is TRBJ2-1; D gene ambiguous. The CDR3 extends over 12 amino acids. The germline gives CDR1 SGHTA, CDR2 FQGTGA. V lost 2 bases and J 7 bases, leaving 6 bases between the germline ends. CDR3 in DNA: TGTGCCAGCAGCTTATCAAGTAATGAGCAGTTCTTC. Protein product: CASSLSSNEQFF.

In this sample, this clone turned up once. V is TRBV5-4 and J is TRBJ2-7; D is undetermined. Germline V gene sequence: CDR1 SGHNT, CDR2 YYREEE (reference sequence). The CDR3 covers 13 residues. Trimming cost V 4 bases and J 3 bases, with 11 bases left between them. The CDR3 nucleotides are TGTGCCAGCAGCCTGCAGAGGAACTACGAGCAGTACTTC. This gives the protein CASSLQRNYEQYF.

CDR3 region: CASSLAGPVQYF. DNA of the CDR3: TGTGCCAGCAGCCTAGCAGGCCCCGTGCAGTATTTT. The chain carries TRBV5-8 and TRBJ2-3; tentative D call: TRBD2 (5 bases). Germline assignment: CDR1 SGHTS and CDR2 YDEGEE. The CDR3 extends over 12 amino acids. V lost 4 bases and J 11 bases, leaving 14 bases between the germline ends.